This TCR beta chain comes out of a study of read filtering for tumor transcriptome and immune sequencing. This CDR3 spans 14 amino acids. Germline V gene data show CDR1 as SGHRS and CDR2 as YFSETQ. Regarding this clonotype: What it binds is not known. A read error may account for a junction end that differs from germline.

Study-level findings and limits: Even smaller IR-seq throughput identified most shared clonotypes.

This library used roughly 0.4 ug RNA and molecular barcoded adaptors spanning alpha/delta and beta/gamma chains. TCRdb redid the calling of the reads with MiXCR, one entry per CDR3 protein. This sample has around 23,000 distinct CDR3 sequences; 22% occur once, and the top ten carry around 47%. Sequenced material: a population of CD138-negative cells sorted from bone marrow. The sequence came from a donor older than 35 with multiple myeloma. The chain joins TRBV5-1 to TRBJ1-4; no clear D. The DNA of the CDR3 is TGCGCCGGCCGGACCGACGGGGATAATGACAAACTGTTTTTT. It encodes CAGRTDGDNDKLFF.